This TCR beta chain is from a study of blood T cell repertoires in COVID-19. Background on the study: The samples span acute and convalescent COVID-19 from the United States, Italy and Spain. From T cells, B-cell-depleted T cells, or PBMCs came the material, which was cDNA or gDNA.

As processed by the authors: Estimates of nucleated cell counts were drawn from the amplification of reference gene primers. Sequencing used immunoSEQ multiplex PCR; TCRdb keeps in-frame clones, though not all of them. V and J calls plus clone size are reproduced from that table; the DNA served to infer D and trimming. The sample holds roughly 71,000 clones; around 82% are singletons and the top ten take 7.5% to 9%. The CDR3 contains 16 residues. Trimming cost V 0 bases and J 7 bases; bases outside gene matches: 12. In germline, CDR1 is SGHRS, CDR2 YFSETQ. Sequenced sample: peripheral blood. This chain joins TRBV5-1 and TRBJ2-7, with 8 bases aligning to TRBD2. The source of this sequence is a man between 50 and 59 years old with active COVID-19. CDR3 DNA: TGCGCCAGCAGCTTGGCCTCAGGAGCGGGAGTAGAAGAGCAGTACTTC. This translates into CASSLASGAGVEEQYF. Combining the CDR3 with reference TRBV5-1 and TRBJ2-7 gives the whole variable domain KAGVTQTPRYLIKTRGQQVTLSCSPISGHRSVSWYQQTPGQGLQFLFEYFSETQRNKGNFPGRFSGRQFSNSRSEMNVSTLELGDSALYLCASSLASGAGVEEQYFGPGTRLTVT.